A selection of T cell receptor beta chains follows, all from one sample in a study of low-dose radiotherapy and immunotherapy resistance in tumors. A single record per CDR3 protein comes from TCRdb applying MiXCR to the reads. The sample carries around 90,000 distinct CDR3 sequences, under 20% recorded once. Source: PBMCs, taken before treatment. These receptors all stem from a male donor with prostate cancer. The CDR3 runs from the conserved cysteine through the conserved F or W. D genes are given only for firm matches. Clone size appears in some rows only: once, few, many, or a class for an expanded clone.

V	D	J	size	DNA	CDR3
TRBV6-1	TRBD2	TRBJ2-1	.	TGTGCCAGTGAAGCGCTTCGAGGACTAGGGAGCTACAATGAGCAGTTCTTC	CASEALRGLGSYNEQFF
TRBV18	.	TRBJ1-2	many	TGTGCCAGCTCACACAAAGACAGTTCGGCGGGCTACACCTTC	CASSHKDSSAGYTF
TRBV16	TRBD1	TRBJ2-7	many	TGTGCCAGCAGCCAATTGCTGGACAGGGGAATCTACGAGCAGTACTTC	CASSQLLDRGIYEQYF
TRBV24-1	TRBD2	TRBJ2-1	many	TGTGCCACCAGTACCGGGACGGGGACTAGAGTGTACAATGAGCAGTTCTTC	CATSTGTGTRVYNEQFF
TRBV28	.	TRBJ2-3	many	TGTGCCAGCAGTTTACTGGGTCCCACAGATACGCAGTATTTT	CASSLLGPTDTQYF
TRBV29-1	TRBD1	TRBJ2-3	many	TGCAGCGCTACTAGGACAGGTAGCACAGATACGCAGTATTTT	CSATRTGSTDTQYF
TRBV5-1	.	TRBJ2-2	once	.	CASSPQAGGGPGSCFF
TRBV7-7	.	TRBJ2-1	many	TGTGCTAGCAGCAAACAGGGGGGGAGTGGATACAATGAGCAGTTCTTC	CASSKQGGSGYNEQFF
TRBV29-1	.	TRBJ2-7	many	TGCAGCGTTGAAATGCCACAGAGGTACGGGCAGTACTTC	CSVEMPQRYGQYF
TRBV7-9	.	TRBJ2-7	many	TGTGCCAGCAGCTTTCTTCGTCAGGACGAGCAGTACTTC	CASSFLRQDEQYF
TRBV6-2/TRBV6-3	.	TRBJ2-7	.	TGTGCCAGCAGATCGAGGGGCGACAGCTCCTACGAGCAGTACTTC	CASRSRGDSSYEQYF
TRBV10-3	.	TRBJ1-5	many	TGTGCCCCCCATTACAATCAGCCCCAGCATTTT	CAPHYNQPQHF
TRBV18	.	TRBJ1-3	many	TGTGCCAGCTCACCACCTCAGGGTTCTGGAAACACCATATATTTT	CASSPPQGSGNTIYF
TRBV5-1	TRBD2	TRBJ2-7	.	TGCGCCAGCAGCTTGGATACTAGCGGGATCGACGAGCAGTACTTC	CASSLDTSGIDEQYF
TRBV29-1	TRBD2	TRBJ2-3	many	TGCAGCGTTGAGCAGCGGGGGTTGAGGGATACGCAGTATTTT	CSVEQRGLRDTQYF
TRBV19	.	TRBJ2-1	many	TGTGCCAGTAGTATAGATCTAGGGGGGGCAAGCTCCTACAATGAGCAGTTCTTC	CASSIDLGGASSYNEQFF
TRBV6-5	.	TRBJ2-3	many	TGTGCCAGCAGTTACTCGAGGGTGCCTTCAGCTACGCAGTATTTT	CASSYSRVPSATQYF
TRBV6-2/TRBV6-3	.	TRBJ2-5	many	TGTGCCAGCAGTGAAGGGTCTGGGATTAAGGAGACCCAGTACTTC	CASSEGSGIKETQYF
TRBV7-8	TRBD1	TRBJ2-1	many	TGTGCCAGCAGCTCACCGGGACAGGGCCTAAATGAGCAGTTCTTC	CASSSPGQGLNEQFF
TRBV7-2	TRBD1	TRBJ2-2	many	TGTGCCAGCATCCGGGACAGGGGGTTCGGGGAGCTGTTTTTT	CASIRDRGFGELFF